This T cell receptor (beta chain) is drawn from a study of beta chain features in type 1 diabetes. The CDR3 contains 11 residues. The V gene lost 5 bases and the J gene lost 1 base, with 2 bases spanning the gap. The germline V gene encodes CDR1 KGHSH and CDR2 LQKENI. Findings and limits, study-wide: Equally in patients and controls, PCR might preferentially amplify shorter templates. Shorter TCRB CDR3s, moderately but significantly so, were found in Type 1 diabetes patients in all four CD4+ subsets.

CD4+ cells of the naive, central memory, regulatory and stem cell-like memory types were sorted via CD45RO/CCR7/CD25/CD127/CD95/CD27. Notes on this clone: Its antigen is undetermined.

Reverse transcription of all isolated RNA meant that expressed TCRB transcripts were sequenced. The data were produced by immunoSEQ multiplex PCR, yet TCRdb's version contains in-frame clones alone and is incomplete. Among almost 350,000 clones listed, 7% to 10% were seen once. The chain couples TRBV18 to TRBJ2-5; D is unclear. This clonotype was sampled from a man younger than 45 with type 1 diabetes. The sequenced sample was central memory CD4+ T cells from blood. The DNA of the CDR3 is TGTGCCAGCTCATCCCAAGAGACCCAGTACTTC. This sequence encodes CASSSQETQYF.